This T cell receptor (beta chain) originates from a study of OX40 agonist ivuxolimab in advanced cancers. Looking at the study overall: Patients were treated with ivuxolimab, an agonistic anti-OX40 (CD134) antibody. The group had a mean age of about 60 years, ranged from roughly 20 to 79, and was less than 85% male. Study-level results: The study found among the lowest clonal expansion in partial responders at 0.1-3.0 mg/kg. Averaging showed that CD8+ T cells had more expanded clones than CD4+ did.

Clones were read by immunoSEQ multiplex PCR, and TCRdb kept only the in-frame ones, dropping some. The profile shows about 59,000 clones, roughly nine tenths of them singletons. Germline loops: CDR1 MDHEN, CDR2 SYDVKM. The ends were cut back, 10 bases at V and 5 bases at J, with 14 bases in the middle. The CDR3 sequence is 12 residues long. Turning to this clone: Its antigen is not identified.

Sequenced material: CD4+ or CD8+ T cells sorted from blood, taken in a trial of the OX40 agonist ivuxolimab. This chain joins TRBV28 and TRBJ2-5; TRBD2 is a possible D gene (5 bases). The receptor was derived from an adult with an advanced solid tumor such as melanoma, head and neck, liver or kidney cancer. The CDR3 sequence: CATVGRGETQYF. The CDR3 DNA reads as TGTGCCACCGTGGGTAGAGGGGAGACCCAGTACTTC.